The present TCR beta chain was sequenced within a study of CD8 T cells in Susac syndrome. Random hexamers were used to reverse transcribe the RNA input (about 0.45 to 1 ug). TCRdb re-called the immunoSEQ multiplex PCR reads with MiXCR, one entry per CDR3 protein. The repertoire holds more than 200,000 distinct CDR3 sequences, with approximately 94% as singletons. Per the germline V gene, CDR1 is MGHRA and CDR2 is YSYEKL. This CDR3 is built from 17 residues. The junction had 13 bases not matched to a gene; V was cut back by 4 bases and J by 3 bases. The origin of this receptor is a human donor with Susac syndrome. The rearrangement links TRBV4-1 to TRBJ1-1, with 8 bases that match TRBD1. Sequenced: CD4+ T cells from PBMCs. CDR3 loop: CASSPEPQGTGHTEAFF. As DNA, the CDR3 is TGCGCCAGCAGCCCGGAGCCGCAGGGGACAGGTCACACTGAAGCTTTCTTT.